The 2 T cell receptor beta chains presented below share a single source sample, sequenced in a study of blood T cell repertoires in COVID-19. Using immunoSEQ multiplex PCR, the repertoire was profiled, and TCRdb retains in-frame clones only, with some absent. The table lists about 63,000 clones, 79% of them singletons. The sample consisted of peripheral blood. These receptor sequences come from a human donor in a cohort sampled during active COVID-19.

The chain joins TRBV9 to TRBJ2-3; TRBD1 aligns across 9 bases. The CDR3 totals 15 residues. From germline, CDR1 is SGDLS and CDR2 YYNGEE. Trimming took 4 bases from V and 4 from J; bases not matched to a gene: 7. CDR3 nucleotide sequence: TGTGCCAGCAGCCACTCGGGACAGGGCGCAGATACGCAGTATTTT. It codes for CASSHSGQGADTQYF. Full variable domain (missing parts from reference TRBV9 and TRBJ2-3): DSGVTQTPKHLITATGQRVTLRCSPRSGDLSVYWYQQSLDQGLQFLIQYYNGEERAKGNILERFSAQQFPDLHSELNLSSLELGDSALYFCASSHSGQGADTQYFGPGTRLTVL.

V usage is TRBV29-1 and J usage is TRBJ2-7; D uncertain. CDR3 size: 13 residues. V was clipped by 5 bases and J by 5 bases, with 16 bases between them. Per germline, CDR1 SQVTM and CDR2 ANQGSEA. The chain's CDR3 is CSVYDTRSDEQYF. The CDR3 DNA sequence: TGCAGCGTTTATGACACCCGATCGGACGAGCAGTACTTC.